Sequencing of this TCR beta chain was carried out in a study of control samples from healthy donors and cancer patients. The V and J ends lost 1 base and 5 bases respectively, with 8 bases between them. The CDR3 totals 13 residues. CDR1 and CDR2 from the germline V gene are MNHEY and SVGAGI. Method: immunoSEQ multiplex PCR; TCRdb's copy keeps in-frame clones and lacks some. The sample includes 140,000 or so clones, 91% of them seen just once. This chain links TRBV6-5 with TRBJ1-1, with a tentative D call TRBD1 (5 bases). The sequence was collected from a man aged 25-40 years in good health. Sequencing was carried out using blood. The CDR3 region is CASSYLGETEAFF. CDR3 DNA sequence: TGTGCCAGCAGTTACTTGGGGGAAACTGAAGCTTTCTTT.